This passage covers 19 T cell receptor beta chains from one sample sequenced in a study of T-cell reconstitution after alpha-beta-depleted transplantation in children. Using unique molecular identifiers, the investigators prepared the TCRbeta library. Each CDR3 protein is one row after TCRdb ran MiXCR on the PCR reads. Of 800,000 to 1,000,000 distinct CDR3 sequences detected, less than 30% appear once; the ten largest clones hold 28%. Specimen: PBMCs, mostly from graft donor cells, collected 360 days after TCRalphabeta/CD19-depleted stem cell transplant. All receptors come from a boy younger than two who had a stem cell transplant for SCID, so the T cells may come from the graft donor.

This clonotype has just a few counts. This chain connects TRBV18 to TRBJ2-7; TRBD2 is a possible D gene (5 bases). The CDR3 length is 15 residues. Germline assignment: CDR1 KGHSH and CDR2 LQKENI. Trimming stripped 2 bases from V and 2 bases from J, with 13 bases between. The CDR3 region has the DNA TGTGCCAGCTCACCAACCCTCGGGGTCACCTACGAGCAGTACTTC. Its translation is CASSPTLGVTYEQYF.

V is TRBV15 and J is TRBJ1-1; D call uncertain. Looked up from germline, CDR1 is LNHNV and CDR2 is YYDKDF (reference sequence). This CDR3 has 13 residues. Trimming cost V 0 bases and J 11 bases, with 13 bases left between them. CDR3 in DNA: TGTGCCACCAGCAGAGATGAGGAGGGTCAGGCTTTCTTT. Its protein product is CATSRDEEGQAFF.

The chain uses TRBV2 and TRBJ1-4; D remains ambiguous. Germline V CDR1 and CDR2: SNHLY, FYNNEI. The CDR3 is 15 residues long. V dropped 7 bases and J dropped 0 bases, with 12 bases sitting between them. DNA of the CDR3: TGTGCCAGCAAGGCGGCGGTTGCAACTAATGAAAAACTGTTTTTT. It encodes CASKAAVATNEKLFF.

This clonotype was detected a few times. The chain uses TRBV29-1 and TRBJ2-3; D may be TRBD1 (5 bases). Germline V gives CDR1 SQVTM, CDR2 ANQGSEA. The CDR3 has 17 amino acids. V lost 4 bases and J lost 6, with 26 bases in between. CDR3 sequence reads: CSVGDSLFWLVSDTQYF. CDR3 DNA: TGCAGCGTTGGAGACAGTCTCTTTTGGTTGGTGTCGGATACGCAGTATTTT.

The chain joins TRBV5-1 to TRBJ2-1, with D perhaps given as TRBD1 or TRBD2 (6 bases each). The length of the CDR3 is 13 residues. Trimming pared 7 bases from V and 7 bases from J, leaving 15 bases between. Germline V gene sequence: CDR1 SGHRS, CDR2 YFSETQ. DNA for the CDR3: TGCGCCAGCCGCCTTGGGGGGCCTAATGAGCAGTTCTTC. It codes for CASRLGGPNEQFF.

The genes are TRBV5-1 and TRBJ1-1; D is unresolved. CDR1 is SGHRS and CDR2 is YFSETQ in the germline V gene. Trimming removed 5 bases at V and 5 bases at J, with 13 bases between. CDR3 size: 13 residues. The CDR3 region is CASRSGVGTEAFF. In DNA form, the CDR3 reads TGCGCCAGCAGGTCTGGGGTGGGGACTGAAGCTTTCTTT.

Ten or more counts support this clonotype. The rearrangement uses TRBV18 and TRBJ2-5; D possibly matches TRBD1 or TRBD2 (5 bases each). The germline V and J ends were trimmed by 1 base and 4 bases, with 7 bases remaining between them. Germline V gives CDR1 KGHSH, CDR2 LQKENI. This CDR3 comprises 13 residues. CDR3 nucleotides: TGTGCCAGCTCACCACGGGGGACAGAGACCCAGTACTTC. Protein product: CASSPRGTETQYF.

The sample holds a few counts of this clonotype. The V gene is TRBV25-1, the J gene TRBJ2-1, with D unclear. Germline V gene sequence: CDR1 MGHDK, CDR2 SYGVNS. The V end lost 6 bases, the J end lost 5 bases, and 5 bases lay between the germline ends. The CDR3 is 11 residues long. The chain's CDR3 is CASRVDNEQFF. For the CDR3, the DNA is TGTGCCAGCAGGGTGGACAATGAGCAGTTCTTC.

The rearrangement uses TRBV4-1 and TRBJ2-3, with D perhaps TRBD2 (5 bases). Trimming removed 0 bases from V and 6 bases from J, with 10 bases in between. Germline values: CDR1 MGHRA, CDR2 YSYEKL. The CDR3 covers 14 residues. The CDR3 region has the DNA TGCGCCAGCAGCCAAGAGCGGGTCGGGGATACGCAGTATTTT. Translation gives CASSQERVGDTQYF.

This clonotype was observed a few times. The chain joins TRBV18 to TRBJ2-5, with 8 bases matching TRBD1. The CDR3 is 15 residues long. Germline V CDR1 and CDR2: KGHSH, LQKENI. The J segment lost 5 bases and the V segment lost 0 bases, leaving 5 bases of the junction unmatched. CDR3 in amino acids: CASSPPDRVWETQYF. CDR3 bases: TGTGCCAGCTCACCACCGGACAGGGTGTGGGAGACCCAGTACTTC. The variable domain in full, completed from reference TRBV18 and TRBJ2-5, reads NAGVMQNPRHLVRRRGQEARLRCSPMKGHSHVYWYRQLPEEGLKFMVYLQKENIIDESGMPKERFSAEFPKEGPSILRIQQVVRGDSAAYFCASSPPDRVWETQYFGPGTRLLVL.

The gene calls are TRBV24-1 and TRBJ1-5; a weak D match, TRBD1 (5 bases). CDR3 length: 12 residues. V was clipped by 8 bases and J by 9 bases, with 13 bases between them. Germline assignment: CDR1 KGHDR and CDR2 SFDVKD. CDR3 in DNA: TGTGCCACCAAGGACTGGGGCGGGCCCCAGCATTTT. Protein product: CATKDWGGPQHF.

The V gene is TRBV12-3 or TRBV12-4, the J gene TRBJ2-2; TRBD1 matches 7 bases. V lost 5 bases, J lost 4 bases, and 4 bases stayed unmatched. This CDR3 has 14 residues. CDR3 amino acids: CASSANRGTGELFF. The CDR3 DNA reads TGTGCCAGCAGTGCGAACAGGGGCACCGGGGAGCTGTTTTTT.

This clonotype showed up just a few times. The chain has TRBV6-1 and TRBJ1-1; weak D call: TRBD1 (6 bases). V lost 5 bases, J lost 3 bases, and 19 bases lay in between. Germline CDR1 and CDR2: MNHNS and SASEGT. The CDR3 runs 16 residues. The CDR3 region has the DNA TGTGCCAGCAGTCTGACAGGTGGGGAGGAGGACACTGAAGCTTTCTTT. It translates to CASSLTGGEEDTEAFF.

V is TRBV30 and J is TRBJ2-1; D gene ambiguous. V lost 4 bases to trimming and J lost 4 bases, with 14 bases between them. Per the germline V gene, CDR1 is GTSNPN and CDR2 is SVGIG (reference sequence). This CDR3 is built from 14 residues. The CDR3 reads CAWKGLLIYNEQFF. The CDR3 DNA reads as TGTGCCTGGAAGGGTCTTCTCATATACAATGAGCAGTTCTTC.

The sample holds a few counts of this clonotype. The chain is built from TRBV5-1 and TRBJ1-1; D uncertain. V was shortened by 0 bases and J by 8 bases, with 8 bases between the two germline ends. Germline V gene sequence: CDR1 SGHRS, CDR2 YFSETQ. The CDR3 is 12 residues long. In DNA form, the CDR3 reads TGCGCCAGCAGCTTGGAGAGAGGAGAAGCTTTCTTT. It translates to CASSLERGEAFF.

The sample holds a few counts of this clonotype. The chain carries TRBV2 and TRBJ2-7; 10 positions match TRBD2. Germline assignment: CDR1 SNHLY and CDR2 FYNNEI. V lost 4 bases to trimming and J lost 5 bases; unmatched junction nucleotides: 5. CDR3 length: 14 amino acids. The CDR3 loop is CASSAKLAGNEQYF. The CDR3 DNA is TGTGCCAGCAGTGCCAAACTAGCGGGGAACGAGCAGTACTTC.

In its sample, this clonotype was seen many times. The genes are TRBV7-9 and TRBJ2-1; D not certain. Germline-derived CDR1 and CDR2 are SEHNR and FQNEAQ (reference sequence). This CDR3 comprises 15 residues. Between the trimmed V and J ends, which lost 6 bases and 4 bases, there was a span of 16 bases. This CDR3 is CASRGTISKYNEQFF. The DNA for the CDR3 is TGTGCCAGCAGAGGCACGATCTCAAAATACAATGAGCAGTTCTTC.

This clonotype was counted a few times. The chain recombines TRBV7-2 with TRBJ1-5, with D unclear. Per germline, CDR1 SGHTA and CDR2 FQGNSA. Trimming took 6 bases from V and 1 from J, leaving 16 bases between them. The CDR3 runs to 16 residues. In nucleotides, the CDR3 is TGTGCCAGCAGGGCTTTGGCAGGTCTAAGCAATCAGCCCCAGCATTTT. Protein: CASRALAGLSNQPQHF.

This clonotype was detected only a few times. The chain joins TRBV20-1 to TRBJ2-5, with unresolved D. The germline V gene encodes CDR1 DFQATT and CDR2 SNEGSKA (reference sequence). The CDR3 runs to 17 residues. Trimming took off 0 bases at V and 1 base at J, with 18 bases between the two ends. CDR3 amino acids: CSARDFEDLISQETQYF. CDR3 nucleotides: TGCAGTGCTAGAGATTTCGAGGACCTCATTAGCCAAGAGACCCAGTACTTC.